Each of the 8 T cell receptor beta chains below was sequenced from the same sample in a study of T cells after yellow fever vaccination. MiXCR was run by TCRdb on the 5' RACE reads, yielding one entry per CDR3 protein. The sample yields more than 120,000 distinct CDR3 sequences, roughly 8% seen once. The sequences come from CD4+ T cells sorted from PBMCs, collected 5 days after the yellow fever booster vaccination. These receptors were collected from a man aged 25-45 years who received the YFV17D yellow fever vaccine.

This clonotype showed up many times. V and J are TRBV14 and TRBJ2-3, with 9 nucleotides matching TRBD1. From germline, CDR1 is SGHDN and CDR2 FVKESK. The junction had 10 bases not matched to a gene; V was cut back by 0 bases and J by 3 bases. The CDR3 runs 18 residues. The CDR3 is CASSQEPRDREGTDTQYF. CDR3 coding DNA: TGTGCCAGCAGCCAAGAACCCCGGGACAGGGAGGGAACAGATACGCAGTATTTT.

This clonotype was observed many times. The chain carries TRBV7-9 and TRBJ2-7; 10 bases agree with TRBD1. Losses at the gene ends were 0 bases for V and 2 bases for J; bases not matched to a gene: 7. The CDR3 extends over 17 amino acids. Germline V gene data show CDR1 as SEHNR and CDR2 as FQNEAQ (reference sequence). CDR3: CASSLALGTGAPYEQYF. The CDR3 bases are TGTGCCAGCAGCTTAGCGCTCGGGACAGGGGCCCCCTACGAGCAGTACTTC.

The table lists this clonotype with many counts. The J gene is TRBJ2-1, the V gene TRBV12-3 or TRBV12-4, with 7 bases matching TRBD1. The CDR3 consists of 14 residues. Germline trimming cut 7 bases from V and 7 bases from J; bases unmatched to any gene: 10. This CDR3 reads CASTFPGQSNEQFF. DNA for the CDR3: TGTGCCAGCACCTTCCCGGGACAGTCGAATGAGCAGTTCTTC.

This clonotype was counted many times. The rearrangement uses TRBV7-8 and TRBJ2-1, with TRBD2 identical over 7 bases. CDR3 length: 14 residues. The V gene's germline CDR1 is SGHVS and CDR2 FQNEAQ. Trimming removed 7 bases from V and 3 bases from J; junction bases left unmatched: 6. Written as DNA, the CDR3 is TGTGCCAGCACCTCGGGCGGGGGCTACAATGAGCAGTTCTTC. This sequence encodes CASTSGGGYNEQFF.

This clonotype was recorded many times. This chain joins TRBV5-1 and TRBJ2-3; D is possibly TRBD1 or TRBD2 (5 bases each). The CDR3 is 15 amino acids. V dropped 4 bases and J dropped 5 bases, with 17 bases sitting between them. CDR1 and CDR2 from the germline V gene are SGHRS and YFSETQ. Here the CDR3 reads CASSTGTPVQDTQYF. In nucleotides, the CDR3 is TGCGCCAGCAGCACCGGGACCCCCGTTCAAGATACGCAGTATTTT.

This clonotype was observed at least ten times. The chain employs TRBV5-1 and TRBJ2-4, with a possible D match to TRBD2 (5 bases). With 1 base removed from V and 8 bases from J, the gap between germline ends came to 19 bases. The CDR3 sequence is 16 residues long. CDR1 is SGHRS and CDR2 is YFSETQ in the germline V gene. The CDR3 sequence is CASSLSATSKGDIQYF. CDR3 DNA sequence: TGCGCCAGCAGCTTGTCAGCGACATCCAAGGGAGACATTCAGTACTTC. Drawing the rest from reference TRBV5-1 and TRBJ2-4, the complete variable domain is KAGVTQTPRYLIKTRGQQVTLSCSPISGHRSVSWYQQTPGQGLQFLFEYFSETQRNKGNFPGRFSGRQFSNSRSEMNVSTLELGDSALYLCASSLSATSKGDIQYFGAGTRLSVL.

This clonotype came up many times. This chain connects TRBV20-1 to TRBJ2-3; 7 bases line up with TRBD1. Germline V lookup: CDR1 DFQATT, CDR2 SNEGSKA (reference sequence). The length of the CDR3 is 16 residues. After removal of 3 bases from V and 4 bases from J, the junction contained 13 bases not matched to a gene. CDR3 sequence reads: CSASEGPPTGSDTQYF. The CDR3 nucleotides read TGCAGTGCTAGCGAGGGGCCTCCGACAGGGTCAGATACGCAGTATTTT.

A remark on this clonotype: This may stem from a read error, because a much larger clone lies one nucleotide away. The chain carries TRBV20-1 and TRBJ1-3; 10 positions agree with TRBD1. V lost 4 bases and J lost 10; bases outside the gene matches: 7. CDR3 length: 13 residues. CDR1 DFQATT and CDR2 SNEGSKA come from the germline V gene (reference sequence). Here the CDR3 reads CSAIPPGQGTIYF. CDR3 DNA: TGCAGTGCTATCCCTCCGGGACAGGGGACCATATATTTT.